This T cell receptor (beta chain) is from a study of T cell responses to AZD1222 COVID-19 vaccine. In regard to this clone: Its cognate antigen is unknown.

Study-level points and caveats: Dominant at 160-218 and 743-854, vaccine-associated CD4 TCRs also spanned spike. Nearly half of unique spike-specific TCRs reportedly avoided B.1.351 and B.1.1.7 mutated regions. Baseline serology detected seropositivity in only six AZD1222 recipients.

Only in-frame clones appear in the TCRdb table, and some are missing; sequencing was by immunoSEQ multiplex PCR. The sample lists about 130,000 clones, 65% to 90% occurring once. V lost 6 bases to trimming and J lost 7 bases, with 13 bases between them. Germline-derived CDR1 and CDR2 are SQVTM and ANQGSEA. The CDR3 covers 12 residues. This sequence originates from an adult in good health. This material consisted of peripheral blood, taken on day 0 of AZD1222 vaccination. The rearrangement uses TRBV29-1 and TRBJ1-5; D gene unclear. Written as DNA, the CDR3 is TGCAGCGTCGCGATGGTTGGCCAGCCCCAGCATTTT. Translated: CSVAMVGQPQHF.